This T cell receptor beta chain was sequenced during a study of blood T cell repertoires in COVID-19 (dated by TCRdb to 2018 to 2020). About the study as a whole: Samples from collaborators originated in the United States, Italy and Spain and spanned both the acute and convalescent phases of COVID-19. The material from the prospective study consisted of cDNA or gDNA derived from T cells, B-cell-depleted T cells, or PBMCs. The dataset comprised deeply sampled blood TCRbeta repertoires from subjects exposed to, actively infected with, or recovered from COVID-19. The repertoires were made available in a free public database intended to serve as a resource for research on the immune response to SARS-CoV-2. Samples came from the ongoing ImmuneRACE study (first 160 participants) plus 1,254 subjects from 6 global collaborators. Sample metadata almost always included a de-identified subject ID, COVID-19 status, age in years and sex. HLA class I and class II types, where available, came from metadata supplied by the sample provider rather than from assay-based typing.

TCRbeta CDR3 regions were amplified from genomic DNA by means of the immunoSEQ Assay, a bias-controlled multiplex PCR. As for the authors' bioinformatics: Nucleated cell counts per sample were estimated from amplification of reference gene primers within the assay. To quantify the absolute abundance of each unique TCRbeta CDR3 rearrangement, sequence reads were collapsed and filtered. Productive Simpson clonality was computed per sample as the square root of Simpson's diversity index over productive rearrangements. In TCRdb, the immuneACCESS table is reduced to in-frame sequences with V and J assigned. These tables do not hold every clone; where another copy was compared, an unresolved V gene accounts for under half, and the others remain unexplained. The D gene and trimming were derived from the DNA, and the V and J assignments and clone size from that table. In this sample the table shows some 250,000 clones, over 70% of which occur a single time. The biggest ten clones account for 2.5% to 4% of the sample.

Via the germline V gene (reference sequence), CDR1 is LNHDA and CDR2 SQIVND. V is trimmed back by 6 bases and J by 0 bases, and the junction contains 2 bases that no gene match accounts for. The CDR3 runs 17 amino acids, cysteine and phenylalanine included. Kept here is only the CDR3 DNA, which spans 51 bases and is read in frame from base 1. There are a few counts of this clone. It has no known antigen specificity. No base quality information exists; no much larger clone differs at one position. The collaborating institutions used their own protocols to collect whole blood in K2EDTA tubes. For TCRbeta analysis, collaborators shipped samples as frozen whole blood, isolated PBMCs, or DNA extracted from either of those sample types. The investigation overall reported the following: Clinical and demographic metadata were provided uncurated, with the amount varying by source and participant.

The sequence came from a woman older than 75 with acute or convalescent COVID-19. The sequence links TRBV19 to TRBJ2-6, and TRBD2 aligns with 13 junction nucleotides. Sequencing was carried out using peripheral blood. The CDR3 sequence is CASRGLAGRSGANVLTF. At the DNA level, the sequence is TGTGCCAGTAGGGGACTAGCGGGGCGCTCTGGGGCCAACGTCCTGACTTTC.